The text below deals with one T cell receptor (beta chain). Its antigen is not known. This entry belongs to a study of post-analysis software for immune sequencing data. Unique molecular identifiers had been added to the TCR beta cDNA libraries. TCRdb processed the PCR reads anew with MiXCR; each CDR3 protein has one entry. The sample includes about 160,000 distinct CDR3 sequences, around 36% of them seen just once. CDR1 and CDR2 (germline): LNHNV, YYDKDF (reference sequence). The CDR3 spans 14 residues. V lost 6 bases and J lost 4; bases outside the gene matches: 6. Findings of the study overall: When compared against controls, multiple sclerosis patients showed significantly lower normalized Chao1 diversity. TRBV5-6, TRBV5-1 and TRBV20-1 were among four or five TRBV segments more frequent in patients than controls.

The sequencing used blood, collected after autologous hematopoietic stem cell transplantation. This receptor was obtained from a girl between 10 and 17 years old with multiple sclerosis. V usage is TRBV15 and J usage is TRBJ2-7; TRBD2 matches 10 bases. CDR3 sequence: CATRPSGSVYEQYF. CDR3 sequence (DNA): TGTGCCACCAGGCCTAGCGGGAGCGTATACGAGCAGTACTTC.